The 14 T cell receptor beta chains below come from one sample, sequenced in a study of cytomegalovirus exposure and HLA in healthy donors. PCR involved 60 Vbeta and 13 Jbeta primers. Clones were sequenced by immunoSEQ multiplex PCR, and TCRdb holds only the in-frame ones, with some missing. The top ten hold nearly 6% of the sample, which has about 200,000 clones, more than 75% seen once. Sequenced sample: PBMCs. The receptors originated from a man aged 35 to 55 in good health and CMV-seropositive.

The V and J genes are TRBV19 and TRBJ1-2, with 9 positions matching TRBD1. Germline CDR1 and CDR2: LNHDA and SQIVND (reference sequence). The junction had 11 bases not matched to a gene; V was cut back by 7 bases and J by 8 bases. The CDR3 totals 14 residues. The CDR3 sequence: CASITGGGPGGYTF. The CDR3, as DNA: TGTGCCAGTATTACAGGGGGCGGCCCCGGGGGCTACACCTTC. Based on the CDR3 plus reference TRBV19 and TRBJ1-2, the full variable domain is DGGITQSPKYLFRKEGQNVTLSCEQNLNHDAMYWYRQDPGQGLRLIYYSQIVNDFQKGDIAEGYSVSREKKESFPLTVTSAQKNPTAFYLCASITGGGPGGYTFGSGTRLTVV.

V is TRBV1 and J is TRBJ2-7; the D call in the table, TRBD1, was not verified against the DNA. TRBV1 is an annotated pseudogene. CDR3 length: 11 amino acids. The CDR3 here is CTSSQGAEQYF. The CDR3 DNA follows: TGCACCAGCAGCCAAGGGGCCGAGCAGTACTTC.

The CDR3 reads CASSSGAGKWADTQYF. In nucleotides, the CDR3 is TGTGCCAGCAGTTCGGGAGCGGGGAAATGGGCAGATACGCAGTATTTT. The chain uses TRBV27 and TRBJ2-3; 7 bases line up with TRBD2. The ends lost 4 bases at V and 4 bases at J; junction bases unmatched: 11. Germline loops: CDR1 MNHEY, CDR2 SMNVEV (reference sequence). CDR3 length equals 16 residues.

This chain connects TRBV30 to TRBJ1-3, with 8 bases lining up with TRBD1. V lost 7 bases to trimming and J lost 4 bases; unmatched junction nucleotides: 3. The CDR3 is 12 amino acids. Per germline, CDR1 GTSNPN and CDR2 SVGIG (reference sequence). The DNA of the CDR3 is TGTGCCTCCGGACAGGGCGGAAACACCATATATTTT. It yields the protein CASGQGGNTIYF.

The chain is built from TRBV18 and TRBJ2-2; 7 positions agree with TRBD1. The CDR3 contains 15 residues. J lost 4 bases, V lost 5 bases, and 7 bases had no gene match. Germline values: CDR1 KGHSH, CDR2 LQKENI. CDR3 sequence (DNA): TGTGCCAGCTCAACCCGGGACAGAAGCACCGGGGAGCTGTTTTTT. Protein sequence: CASSTRDRSTGELFF.

The V gene is TRBV7-6, the J gene TRBJ2-1; 10 bases are a match to TRBD1. The germline CDR1 and CDR2 sequences are SGHVS and FNYEAQ. The CDR3 runs to 16 residues. V lost 5 bases to trimming and J lost 8 bases; unmatched junction nucleotides: 12. The CDR3 region is CASSQDRGEGTDEQFF. As DNA, the CDR3 is TGTGCCAGCAGCCAGGACAGGGGGGAAGGAACGGATGAGCAGTTCTTC. The full variable domain, its missing parts supplied by reference TRBV7-6 and TRBJ2-1, is GAGVSQSPRYKVTKRGQDVALRCDPISGHVSLYWYRQALGQGPEFLTYFNYEAQQDKSGLPNDRFSAERPEGSISTLTIQRTEQRDSAMYRCASSQDRGEGTDEQFFGPGTRLTVL.

This clone was detected only once. The chain carries TRBV9 and TRBJ2-2; tentatively, D is TRBD2 (5 bases). This CDR3 has 15 residues. V was pared by 3 bases and J by 6 bases, with 15 bases between. The V gene's germline CDR1 is SGDLS and CDR2 YYNGEE. For the CDR3, the DNA is TGTGCCAGCAGCGCCAATGACTACTTCGCCGGGGAGCTGTTTTTT. This codes for CASSANDYFAGELFF.

This clone was recorded once. The chain recombines TRBV28 with TRBJ2-1, with 13 positions matching TRBD2. Germline-derived CDR1 and CDR2 are MDHEN and SYDVKM. The length of the CDR3 is 16 residues. With V trimmed by 5 bases and J by 8 bases, 9 bases remained unmatched. In DNA form, the CDR3 reads TGTGCCAGCAGTCCCCCAACTAGCGGGAGGGCCCATGAGCAGTTCTTC. This codes for CASSPPTSGRAHEQFF.

This clone appeared a single time. This chain connects TRBV10-2 to TRBJ1-1; 10 nucleotides line up with TRBD1. Germline CDR1 is WSHSY and CDR2 is SAAADI. Trimming took 4 bases from V and 0 from J; bases not matched to a gene: 20. The CDR3 sequence is 21 residues long. The CDR3 bases are TGCGCCAGCAGTGCGAGCACGTGGGACAGGGGACCCTCTGGGATGAACACTGAAGCTTTCTTT. Protein sequence: CASSASTWDRGPSGMNTEAFF.

V is TRBV14 and J is TRBJ2-3, with 8 bases that match TRBD2. Unmatched junction bases numbered 2, after V lost 2 bases and J lost 1 base. Germline CDR1 is SGHDN and CDR2 is FVKESK. The CDR3 is 15 amino acids. CDR3 DNA sequence: TGTGCCAGCAGCCAAATAGCGGGGCGCACAGATACGCAGTATTTT. This encodes CASSQIAGRTDTQYF.

The chain recombines TRBV5-1 with TRBJ2-2; 8 bases map to TRBD2. Trimming removed 4 bases from V and 5 bases from J; junction bases left unmatched: 13. The CDR3 covers 17 residues. The V gene's germline CDR1 is SGHRS and CDR2 YFSETQ. The CDR3 spells CASSRDLAGGRTGELFF. Here the CDR3 DNA reads TGCGCCAGCAGCCGGGACCTGGCGGGAGGACGGACCGGGGAGCTGTTTTTT.

The chain uses TRBV4-1 and TRBJ1-2; 9 bases line up with TRBD1. The V gene end was trimmed by 0 bases and the J gene end by 2 bases; junction bases not matched to a gene: 7. In germline, CDR1 is MGHRA, CDR2 YSYEKL. This CDR3 region has 17 residues. CDR3 in amino acids: CASSQEPGQGDNYGYTF. Here the CDR3 DNA reads TGCGCCAGCAGCCAAGAGCCGGGACAGGGCGACAACTATGGCTACACCTTC.

This rearrangement joins TRBV6-1 to TRBJ2-1; 12 nucleotides line up with TRBD2. Germline assignment: CDR1 MNHNS and CDR2 SASEGT. This CDR3 is built from 13 residues. With V trimmed by 11 bases and J by 9 bases, 8 bases remained unmatched. As DNA, the CDR3 is TGTGCCGGGAGGACTAGCGGGATCTGTGAGCAGTTCTTC. Residues: CAGRTSGICEQFF.

The chain recombines TRBV6-5 with TRBJ1-1, with TRBD1 as a possible D gene (6 bases). This CDR3 spans 14 amino acids. Trimming left V 6 bases short and J 0 bases short, with 11 bases between. CDR1 is MNHEY, CDR2 SVGAGI, per germline. The CDR3 protein is CASRPGQMNTEAFF. The CDR3 DNA follows: TGTGCCAGCAGGCCAGGACAGATGAACACTGAAGCTTTCTTT.